This TCR beta chain originates from a study of T cells in Graves' hyperthyroidism and ophthalmopathy. Findings of the study overall: Blood also held most thyroid clonotypes expanded beyond 0.001.

For ophthalmopathy patients, the Clinical Activity Score was at least 3 and the NOSPECS grade at least 4; duration was under 3 months. The V and J ends lost 6 bases and 6 bases respectively, with 15 bases between them. This CDR3 has 14 amino acids. CDR1 and CDR2 (germline): SGHRS, YFSETQ. This clonotype came up many times. No antigen is known for it. TCR beta CDR3 regions were amplified from RNA. Researchers ran a first-round RT-PCR on the TCR CDR3 using the HTBI primer set. In TCRdb, the multiplex PCR reads were re-called with MiXCR into one record per CDR3 protein. Among 300,000 to 400,000 distinct CDR3 sequences listed, about 18% were seen once.

The sequencing input was blood. The chain joins TRBV5-1 to TRBJ1-4, with D hard to call. This receptor was obtained from a man aged 18 to 30 with Graves' ophthalmopathy. The CDR3 protein is CASTFNPGDEKLFF. CDR3 DNA sequence: TGCGCCAGCACCTTCAATCCTGGGGATGAAAAACTGTTTTTT.